The 15 T cell receptor beta chains in this list originate from one sample, sequenced in a study of cytotoxic CD8 clonotypes in ibrutinib-treated CLL (dated by TCRdb to the early 2020s). Library preparation used the immunoSEQ multiplex PCR assay. This is the immuneACCESS table as TCRdb keeps it, with only in-frame sequences that have V and J called. A part of the clones is gone; compared with another copy, unresolved V genes explain less than half, and the rest is unexplained. For this sample there are some 200,000 clones; around 72% appear just once. The ten top clones hold 13% of the sample. The time point label on this specimen signifies: around 25 months on ibrutinib. The material sequenced was PBMCs, taken after 24 months of ibrutinib treatment. These TCRs come from a human donor with chronic lymphocytic leukemia.

V is TRBV7-9 and J is TRBJ2-1; the match to TRBD1 covers 8 bases. Trimming cost V 0 bases and J 7 bases; bases outside gene matches: 5. Germline CDR1 and CDR2: SEHNR and FQNEAQ (reference sequence). The CDR3 is made up of 15 amino acids. The CDR3 nucleotides are TGTGCCAGCAGCTTAGCCCAGGGGGCGCGGAATGAGCAGTTCTTC. This sequence encodes CASSLAQGARNEQFF.

J is TRBJ2-5 and V is TRBV25-1; no firm D call. Germline-derived CDR1 and CDR2 are MGHDK and SYGVNS. Trimming cost V 4 bases and J 0 bases, with 6 bases left between them. CDR3 length equals 13 residues. The CDR3 DNA is TGTGCCAGCAGTGTGGGGTACCAAGAGACCCAGTACTTC. It specifies CASSVGYQETQYF.

The gene calls are TRBV9 and TRBJ2-5, with 8 nucleotides matching TRBD2. CDR1 is SGDLS, CDR2 YYNGEE, per germline. V shed 4 bases and J 4 bases; nucleotides not matched to a gene: 9. The CDR3 has 15 residues. This CDR3 reads CASSPREGVGETQYF. The DNA for the CDR3 is TGTGCCAGCAGCCCCCGGGAGGGAGTAGGAGAGACCCAGTACTTC.

The chain has TRBV4-2 and TRBJ1-2; TRBD1 matches at 7 bases. The junction had 4 bases not matched to a gene; V was cut back by 0 bases and J by 0 bases. In germline, CDR1 is LGHNA, CDR2 YNFKEQ. This CDR3 is 16 amino acids long. In DNA, the CDR3 is TGTGCCAGCAGCCAAGATAGGACAGGACCTAACTATGGCTACACCTTC. Protein: CASSQDRTGPNYGYTF.

This rearrangement joins TRBV7-3 to TRBJ1-1; 8 bases line up with TRBD1. Germline CDR1 is SGHTA and CDR2 is FQGTGA. Unmatched junction bases numbered 4, after V lost 6 bases and J lost 1 base. The CDR3 runs to 14 residues. The CDR3 spells CASRRGTGNTEAFF. CDR3 DNA sequence: TGTGCCAGCAGGAGGGGGACAGGGAACACTGAAGCTTTCTTT.

The chain has TRBV7-9 and TRBJ1-3; D is undetermined. The CDR3 is 15 residues long. CDR1 is SEHNR, CDR2 FQNEAQ, per germline (reference sequence). Trimming shortened V by 7 bases and J by 0 bases, and 13 bases separated the two germline ends. Here the CDR3 DNA reads TGTGCCAGCACCGATCCATCTAGCTCTGGAAACACCATATATTTT. Amino acids: CASTDPSSSGNTIYF.

J is TRBJ2-7 and V is TRBV6-5, with TRBD2 as a possible D gene (7 bases). With 6 bases removed from V and 1 base from J, the gap between germline ends came to 13 bases. CDR1 and CDR2 (germline): MNHEY, SVGAGI. The CDR3 totals 14 residues. The CDR3 DNA reads TGTGCCAGCAGACGGGGGGCGATGTCCTACGAGCAGTACTTC. It yields the protein CASRRGAMSYEQYF.

The chain carries TRBV18 and TRBJ1-1, with no clear D. Trimming pared 4 bases from V and 3 bases from J, leaving 15 bases between. This CDR3 comprises 15 residues. Germline V lookup: CDR1 KGHSH, CDR2 LQKENI. CDR3 nucleotides: TGTGCCAGCTCACGAGGTTGGGAGACGGACACTGAAGCTTTCTTT. It yields the protein CASSRGWETDTEAFF.

The rearrangement uses TRBV4-1 and TRBJ2-1, with TRBD2 matching over 10 bases. The CDR3 is 18 amino acids. CDR1 is MGHRA and CDR2 is YSYEKL in the germline V gene. V lost 1 base to trimming and J lost 8 bases; unmatched junction nucleotides: 14. CDR3 sequence reads: CASSQGVAGGYEGDEQFF. The CDR3 DNA sequence: TGCGCCAGCAGCCAAGGAGTAGCGGGAGGTTACGAGGGGGATGAGCAGTTCTTC.

This rearrangement joins TRBV9 to TRBJ2-3; possible D gene TRBD1, 5 bases. This CDR3 spans 15 amino acids. Between the trimmed V and J ends, which lost 7 bases and 0 bases, there was a span of 15 bases. Germline-derived CDR1 and CDR2 are SGDLS and YYNGEE. This CDR3 reads CASGRQTSSTDTQYF. CDR3 nucleotide sequence: TGTGCCAGCGGACGACAGACTTCTAGCACAGATACGCAGTATTTT.

This chain connects TRBV6-5 to TRBJ2-2; D gene unclear. Deletions cut 6 bases from V and 7 bases from J, with 12 bases between. The CDR3 consists of 13 residues. Germline V gene data show CDR1 as MNHEY and CDR2 as SVGAGI. CDR3: CASRPDGIGELFF. The CDR3 bases are TGTGCCAGCAGACCAGATGGGATCGGGGAGCTGTTTTTT.

This clone was seen at least ten times. The rearrangement joins TRBV2 to TRBJ1-5; D is perhaps TRBD1 (6 bases). V shed 5 bases and J shed 5 bases, with 7 bases lying between them. The CDR3 spans 12 residues. Germline V gene lookup returns CDR1 SNHLY and CDR2 FYNNEI. The CDR3 loop reads CASSPGDQPQHF. CDR3 coding DNA: TGTGCCAGCAGTCCAGGGGATCAGCCCCAGCATTTT.

J is TRBJ1-1 and V is TRBV28, with unresolved D. The CDR3 is 12 residues long. Trimming pared 1 base from V and 4 bases from J, leaving 4 bases between. Germline CDR1 reads MDHEN; CDR2 reads SYDVKM. In nucleotides, the CDR3 is TGTGCCAGCAGTTTATACGGCACTGAAGCTTTCTTT. It yields the protein CASSLYGTEAFF.

This chain joins TRBV28 and TRBJ2-1, with 8 bases identical to TRBD2. The CDR3 has 17 residues. Unmatched junction bases numbered 11, after V lost 7 bases and J lost 0 bases. Germline V CDR1 and CDR2: MDHEN, SYDVKM. The CDR3 here is CASKGAGGPSSYNEQFF. DNA of the CDR3: TGTGCCAGCAAAGGTGCGGGAGGCCCGAGCTCCTACAATGAGCAGTTCTTC. Full variable domain (rest looked up from reference TRBV28 and TRBJ2-1): DVKVTQSSRYLVKRTGEKVFLECVQDMDHENMFWYRQDPGLGLRLIYFSYDVKMKEKGDIPEGYSVSREKKERFSLILESASTNQTSMYLCASKGAGGPSSYNEQFFGPGTRLTVL.

This rearrangement joins TRBV18 to TRBJ2-3; 8 bases are a match to TRBD1. The V segment lost 4 bases and the J segment 6 bases; nucleotides outside the gene matches: 9. The CDR3 is 15 amino acids. Germline CDR1 is KGHSH and CDR2 is LQKENI. The CDR3 loop is CASSHGQGLADTQYF. The DNA for the CDR3 is TGTGCCAGCTCACACGGACAGGGATTGGCGGATACGCAGTATTTT. The variable domain in full, with the rest retrieved from reference TRBV18 and TRBJ2-3, is NAGVMQNPRHLVRRRGQEARLRCSPMKGHSHVYWYRQLPEEGLKFMVYLQKENIIDESGMPKERFSAEFPKEGPSILRIQQVVRGDSAAYFCASSHGQGLADTQYFGPGTRLTVL.